This TCR beta chain was found in a study of T-cell memory formation after mild COVID-19. From the 5' RACE reads, TCRdb called clonotypes with MiXCR, one entry per CDR3 protein. Of around 390,000 distinct CDR3 sequences detected, 16% appear once; the ten largest clones hold around a fifth. The CDR3 consists of 15 residues. Trimming shortened V by 6 bases and J by 5 bases, and 18 bases separated the two germline ends. Germline CDR1 reads SEHNR; CDR2 reads FQNEAQ (reference sequence). The rearrangement joins TRBV7-9 to TRBJ2-3; maybe TRBD2 (6 bases). This receptor was obtained from a young man who had mild COVID-19 (a few samples of this study predate the infection). Cell type and time point are not known. The sample consisted of PBMCs or a T cell subset sorted from them (not recorded which). This CDR3 reads CASSPRLGGQDTQYF. For the CDR3, the DNA is TGTGCCAGCAGTCCCCGACTTGGAGGGCAAGATACGCAGTATTTT. The complete variable domain, with remaining parts taken from reference TRBV7-9 and TRBJ2-3, reads DTGVSQNPRHKITKRGQNVTFRCDPISEHNRLYWYRQTLGQGPEFLTYFQNEAQLEKSRLLSDRFSAERPKGSFSTLEIQRTEQGDSAMYLCASSPRLGGQDTQYFGPGTRLTVL.